The 27 T cell receptor beta chains reported below all come from one sample, sequenced in a study of blood T cell repertoires in COVID-19. TCRdb's table, derived via immunoSEQ multiplex PCR, lists solely in-frame clones and lacks some. The data show roughly 78,000 clones, roughly 86% seen once. The sequenced material came from peripheral blood. The source is a woman aged 55-69 years with acute or convalescent COVID-19.

The chain joins TRBV10-3 to TRBJ2-3, with D possibly TRBD2 on 6 matching bases. V was clipped by 4 bases and J by 4 bases, with 12 bases between them. This CDR3 contains 14 residues. Germline V gives CDR1 ENHRY, CDR2 SYGVKD. The CDR3 region has the DNA TGTGCCATCAGTGCTACCTCGGGGGCAGATACGCAGTATTTT. It translates to CAISATSGADTQYF.

This clone was seen a single time. This chain uses TRBV28 with TRBJ2-7; 7 nucleotides align to TRBD1. CDR1 is MDHEN, CDR2 SYDVKM, per germline. Trimming took 4 bases from V and 4 from J; bases not matched to a gene: 10. This CDR3 has 15 residues. Here the CDR3 DNA reads TGTGCCAGCAGTTCCGGACAGGCCGAGCCGTACGAGCAGTACTTC. It is translated as CASSSGQAEPYEQYF.

CDR3 bases: TGTGCCAGCATGACAGGGGCCACGGAGCCCCAGCATTTT. It translates to CASMTGATEPQHF. The chain carries TRBV6-5 and TRBJ1-5, with TRBD1 matching over 8 bases. Germline V lookup: CDR1 MNHEY, CDR2 SVGAGI. CDR3 length equals 13 residues. V was pared by 7 bases and J by 8 bases, with 7 bases of the junction left unmatched.

The chain joins TRBV4-2 to TRBJ2-3, with 14 nucleotides matching TRBD2. Germline CDR1 LGHNA, CDR2 YNFKEQ. Trimming at V came to 2 bases and at J to 1 base, leaving 2 bases not matched to a gene. This CDR3 is 17 amino acids long. The CDR3 DNA sequence: TGTGCCAGCAGCCAAAGGGGACTAGCGGGAGGCACAGATACGCAGTATTTT. Protein: CASSQRGLAGGTDTQYF.

The V and J genes are TRBV5-6 and TRBJ1-2; D might be TRBD1 (6 bases). Germline values: CDR1 SGHDT, CDR2 YYEEEE. Trimming pared 1 base from V and 5 bases from J, leaving 15 bases between. The CDR3 has 15 residues. This CDR3 reads CASSLWAGEHYGYTF. The CDR3, as DNA: TGTGCCAGCAGCTTGTGGGCAGGGGAGCATTATGGCTACACCTTC.

A remark on this clone: Compared with germline, one end of the junction differs, possibly owing to a read error. V and J are TRBV7-2 and TRBJ1-4, with a tentative D call TRBD1 (6 bases). The CDR3 is 13 amino acids. The V gene's germline CDR1 is SGHTA and CDR2 FQGNSA. The CDR3 DNA follows: TGTGCCAGCAGCTTACAACAGGGTACTTGGGCCGTTTTT. Its protein is CASSLQQGTWAVF.

This chain connects TRBV7-9 to TRBJ1-1; no clear D. V was shortened by 1 base and J by 11 bases, with 8 bases between the two germline ends. Germline CDR1 reads SEHNR; CDR2 reads FQNEAQ (reference sequence). The CDR3 length is 11 residues. CDR3 coding DNA: TGTGCCAGCAGCTTAGAACAGAGTGCTTTCTTT. Translation: CASSLEQSAFF.

The rearrangement joins TRBV29-1 to TRBJ1-2; 8 nucleotides match TRBD1. V gave up 6 bases and J gave up 0 bases; unmatched junction bases: 12. This CDR3 comprises 16 residues. Germline lookup yields CDR1 SQVTM and CDR2 ANQGSEA. The CDR3 here is CSVNAGQGTTNYGYTF. Here the CDR3 DNA reads TGCAGCGTGAATGCAGGACAGGGTACTACTAACTATGGCTACACCTTC. Full variable domain (missing parts from reference TRBV29-1 and TRBJ1-2): SAVISQKPSRDICQRGTSLTIQCQVDSQVTMMFWYRQQPGQSLTLIATANQGSEATYESGFVIDKFPISRPNLTFSTLTVSNMSPEDSSIYLCSVNAGQGTTNYGYTFGSGTRLTVV.

The chain joins TRBV5-8 to TRBJ2-7; the match to TRBD1 covers 10 bases. Germline lookup yields CDR1 SGHTS and CDR2 YDEGEE. CDR3 length: 14 residues. The V segment lost 4 bases and the J segment 3 bases; nucleotides outside the gene matches: 4. Written as DNA, the CDR3 is TGTGCCAGCAGCCGGGGACAGGGGTACTACGAGCAGTACTTC. This sequence encodes CASSRGQGYYEQYF.

This clone was seen once. This chain links TRBV6-5 with TRBJ2-7, with D uncertain. The ends were cut back, 6 bases at V and 7 bases at J, with 16 bases in the middle. The CDR3 contains 13 residues. CDR1 and CDR2 (germline): MNHEY, SVGAGI. The DNA for the CDR3 is TGTGCCAGCAGGCCTACTACTTTACGGGAGCAGTACTTC. This codes for CASRPTTLREQYF.

The chain links TRBV3-1 (or the pseudogene TRBV3-2) to TRBJ2-7; perhaps TRBD1 as D (6 bases). The CDR3 sequence is 15 residues long. Germline V gene sequence: CDR1 LGHDT, CDR2 YNNKEL (reference sequence). The V end was cut by 4 bases, the J end by 2 bases, with 15 bases between. CDR3: CASSRQQGLPYEQYF. Here the CDR3 DNA reads TGTGCCAGCAGCCGGCAACAGGGATTACCCTACGAGCAGTACTTC.

The chain joins TRBV24-1 to TRBJ1-1, with TRBD1 as a possible D gene (6 bases). Trimming removed 2 bases from V and 1 base from J, with 10 bases in between. The CDR3 loop spans 15 amino acids. Germline V CDR1 and CDR2: KGHDR, SFDVKD. CDR3 coding DNA: TGTGCCACCAGTGATTCCCGGACAGCGAACACTGAAGCTTTCTTT. Translated, it gives CATSDSRTANTEAFF.

The V call is TRBV28, the J call TRBJ1-2; no definite D call. Germline CDR1 and CDR2: MDHEN and SYDVKM. The ends were cut back, 4 bases at V and 6 bases at J, with 15 bases in the middle. The CDR3 is 14 residues long. The DNA for the CDR3 is TGTGCCAGCAGTTCAAAACCCCACTACGATGGCTACACCTTC. Translated: CASSSKPHYDGYTF.

V usage is TRBV18 and J usage is TRBJ2-1; the D gene is possibly TRBD2 (5 bases). The CDR3 runs to 13 residues. Germline V lookup: CDR1 KGHSH, CDR2 LQKENI. Trimming removed 4 bases from V and 3 bases from J, with 7 bases in between. The CDR3 protein is CASSLSVYNEQFF. The CDR3 DNA is TGTGCCAGCTCACTTAGCGTCTACAATGAGCAGTTCTTC.

J is TRBJ1-5 and V is TRBV21-1. TRBV21-1 is an annotated pseudogene. The CDR3 loop spans 16 amino acids. CDR3 loop: CASSKGGEYSNQPQHF. CDR3 nucleotide sequence: TGTGCCAGCAGCAAAGGGGGGGAGTATAGCAATCAGCCCCAGCATTTT.

The genes are TRBV7-3 and TRBJ2-3, with 14 positions matching TRBD2. The ends lost 3 bases at V and 4 bases at J; junction bases unmatched: 6. The CDR3 has 17 residues. CDR1 and CDR2 from the germline V gene are SGHTA and FQGTGA. CDR3 region: CASSFGTSGSVADTQYF. Here the CDR3 DNA reads TGTGCCAGCAGCTTTGGGACTAGCGGGAGTGTGGCAGATACGCAGTATTTT.

The sample holds one count of this clone. The gene calls are TRBV7-9 and TRBJ1-6; no clear D gene. The CDR3 is made up of 15 amino acids. The ends were cut back, 2 bases at V and 14 bases at J, with 19 bases in the middle. Germline V CDR1 and CDR2: SEHNR, FQNEAQ (reference sequence). CDR3 bases: TGTGCCAGCAGCTTAACCCCGGAGACCGATGCCTCCCTCCACTTT. Encoded protein: CASSLTPETDASLHF.

The V gene is TRBV6-5, the J gene TRBJ2-7; D may be TRBD1 (5 bases). The length of the CDR3 is 14 residues. The V end lost 4 bases, the J end lost 3 bases, and 13 bases lay between the germline ends. Germline-derived CDR1 and CDR2 are MNHEY and SVGAGI. The CDR3 DNA reads as TGTGCCAGCAGTTGGACACAAGGAGACTACGAGCAGTACTTC. Its protein product is CASSWTQGDYEQYF.

This sequence joins TRBV4-1 and TRBJ1-2; 7 positions match TRBD1. The J segment lost 0 bases and the V segment lost 1 base, leaving 2 bases of the junction unmatched. Germline loops: CDR1 MGHRA, CDR2 YSYEKL. The CDR3 consists of 15 residues. The CDR3 DNA reads TGCGCCAGCAGCCAAGGACAGGGTGCTAACTATGGCTACACCTTC. Protein product: CASSQGQGANYGYTF.

The chain recombines TRBV4-3 with TRBJ1-2; 7 bases line up with TRBD1. Germline loops: CDR1 LGHNA, CDR2 YSLEER. The CDR3 consists of 16 residues. Losses at the gene ends were 0 bases for V and 2 bases for J; bases not matched to a gene: 6. The CDR3 DNA reads as TGCGCCAGCAGCCAAGATACGAGGGGGCTGAACTATGGCTACACCTTC. This codes for CASSQDTRGLNYGYTF.

In this sample, this clone turned up once. V gene TRBV6-6 combines with J gene TRBJ1-5; TRBD1 matches at 8 bases. V lost 6 bases and J lost 6; bases outside the gene matches: 10. The CDR3 totals 15 residues. Germline CDR1 reads MNHNY; CDR2 reads SVGAGI (reference sequence). In nucleotides, the CDR3 is TGTGCCAGCAGGATGGACAGGGAGAGGAGTCAGCCCCAGCATTTT. It codes for CASRMDRERSQPQHF.

This clone was detected only a few times. The V and J genes are TRBV28 and TRBJ2-2; a weak D match, TRBD1 (5 bases). V was pared by 6 bases and J by 6 bases, with 20 bases between. The CDR3 covers 16 residues. Germline V gene data show CDR1 as MDHEN and CDR2 as SYDVKM. The CDR3 bases are TGTGCCAGCAGCAGAACCGGGCTCTGGGGCTCCGGGGAGCTGTTTTTT. This gives the protein CASSRTGLWGSGELFF.

This chain joins TRBV5-5 and TRBJ2-3, with a weak D call TRBD2 (6 bases). The CDR3 runs 15 residues. With 4 bases removed from V and 4 bases from J, the gap between germline ends came to 16 bases. Per the germline V gene, CDR1 is SGHKS and CDR2 is YYEKEE (reference sequence). The CDR3 spells CASSMTSTIPDTQYF. In DNA, the CDR3 is TGTGCCAGCAGCATGACTAGTACGATACCAGATACGCAGTATTTT.

The chain combines TRBV5-6 with TRBJ2-7; TRBD2 aligns across 7 bases. V lost 4 bases and J lost 2; bases outside the gene matches: 6. The CDR3 runs to 14 residues. CDR1 and CDR2 (germline): SGHDT, YYEEEE. The CDR3 bases are TGTGCCAGCAGCAGGGGACTATTGCCCTACGAGCAGTACTTC. It translates to CASSRGLLPYEQYF.

This clone was found a few times. The V and J genes are TRBV19 and TRBJ1-1; the D gene is possibly TRBD1 (5 bases). The CDR3 covers 15 residues. V shed 2 bases and J shed 1 base, with 11 bases lying between them. Germline V gene sequence: CDR1 LNHDA, CDR2 SQIVND (reference sequence). In DNA, the CDR3 is TGTGCCAGTAGTATAACAGGCCACGGGAACACTGAAGCTTTCTTT. Its translation: CASSITGHGNTEAFF.

This chain links TRBV11-2 with TRBJ1-5; D is ambiguous. In germline, CDR1 is SGHAT, CDR2 FQNNGV. V was clipped by 4 bases and J by 5 bases, with 9 bases between them. This CDR3 has 13 amino acids. The CDR3 DNA follows: TGTGCCAGCAGCTCCGGTTTGGATCAGCCCCAGCATTTT. Residues: CASSSGLDQPQHF.

The V and J genes are TRBV28 and TRBJ2-3, with 7 bases matching TRBD2. The CDR3 runs 15 residues. Germline V lookup: CDR1 MDHEN, CDR2 SYDVKM. The trim removed 7 bases at V and 3 bases at J, leaving 10 bases unmatched. Here the CDR3 reads CASMPAGGRTDTQYF. The CDR3 nucleotides read TGTGCCAGCATGCCGGCCGGGGGGAGGACAGATACGCAGTATTTT. The variable domain in full, completed from reference TRBV28 and TRBJ2-3, reads DVKVTQSSRYLVKRTGEKVFLECVQDMDHENMFWYRQDPGLGLRLIYFSYDVKMKEKGDIPEGYSVSREKKERFSLILESASTNQTSMYLCASMPAGGRTDTQYFGPGTRLTVL.